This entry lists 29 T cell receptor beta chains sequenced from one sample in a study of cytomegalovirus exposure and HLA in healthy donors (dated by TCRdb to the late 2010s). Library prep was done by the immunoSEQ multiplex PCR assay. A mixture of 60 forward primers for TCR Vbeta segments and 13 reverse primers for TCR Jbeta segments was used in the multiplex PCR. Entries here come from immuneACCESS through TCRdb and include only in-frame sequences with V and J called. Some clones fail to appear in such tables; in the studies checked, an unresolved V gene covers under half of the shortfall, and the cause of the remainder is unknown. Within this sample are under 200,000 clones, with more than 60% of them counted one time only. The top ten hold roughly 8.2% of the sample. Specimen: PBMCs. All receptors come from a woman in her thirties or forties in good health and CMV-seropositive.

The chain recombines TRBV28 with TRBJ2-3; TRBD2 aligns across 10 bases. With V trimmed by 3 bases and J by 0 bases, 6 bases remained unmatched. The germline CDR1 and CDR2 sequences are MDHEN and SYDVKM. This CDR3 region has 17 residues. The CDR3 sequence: CASSFKLAGPSTDTQYF. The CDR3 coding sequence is TGTGCCAGCAGTTTCAAACTAGCGGGACCTAGCACAGATACGCAGTATTTT.

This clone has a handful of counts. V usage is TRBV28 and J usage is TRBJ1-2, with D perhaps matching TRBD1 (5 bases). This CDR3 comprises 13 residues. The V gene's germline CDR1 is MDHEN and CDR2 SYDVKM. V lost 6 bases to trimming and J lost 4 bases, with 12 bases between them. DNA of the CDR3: TGTGCCAGCAGACAGGCACCGCCCTATGGCTACACCTTC. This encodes CASRQAPPYGYTF.

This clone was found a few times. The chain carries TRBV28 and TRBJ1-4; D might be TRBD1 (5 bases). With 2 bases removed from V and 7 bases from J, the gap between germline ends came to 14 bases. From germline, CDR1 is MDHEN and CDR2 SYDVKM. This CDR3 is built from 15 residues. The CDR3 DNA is TGTGCCAGCAGTTTAGCGGGGGGACGGATTGAAAAACTGTTTTTT. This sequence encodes CASSLAGGRIEKLFF. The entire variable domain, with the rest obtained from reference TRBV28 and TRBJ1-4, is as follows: DVKVTQSSRYLVKRTGEKVFLECVQDMDHENMFWYRQDPGLGLRLIYFSYDVKMKEKGDIPEGYSVSREKKERFSLILESASTNQTSMYLCASSLAGGRIEKLFFGSGTQLSVL.

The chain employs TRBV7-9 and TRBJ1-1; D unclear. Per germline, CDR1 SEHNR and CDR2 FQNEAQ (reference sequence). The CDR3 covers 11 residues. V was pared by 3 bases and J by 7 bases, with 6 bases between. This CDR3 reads CASSFAGEAFF. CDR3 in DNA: TGTGCCAGCAGCTTTGCGGGTGAAGCTTTCTTT.

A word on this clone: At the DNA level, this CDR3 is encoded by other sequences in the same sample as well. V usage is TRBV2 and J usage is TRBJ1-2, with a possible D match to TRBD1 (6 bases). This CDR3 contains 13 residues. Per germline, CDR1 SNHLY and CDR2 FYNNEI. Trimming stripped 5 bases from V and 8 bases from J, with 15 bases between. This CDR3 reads CASSPRDTHGYTF. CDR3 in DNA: TGTGCCAGCAGTCCACGGGACACCCACGGCTACACCTTC.

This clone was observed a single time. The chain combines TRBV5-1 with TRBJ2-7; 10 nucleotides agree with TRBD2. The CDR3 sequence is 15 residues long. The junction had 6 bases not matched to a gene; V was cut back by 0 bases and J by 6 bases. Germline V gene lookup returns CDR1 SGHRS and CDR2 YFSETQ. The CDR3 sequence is CASSLEASGSGEQYF. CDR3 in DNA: TGCGCCAGCAGCTTGGAAGCTAGCGGGAGCGGCGAGCAGTACTTC.

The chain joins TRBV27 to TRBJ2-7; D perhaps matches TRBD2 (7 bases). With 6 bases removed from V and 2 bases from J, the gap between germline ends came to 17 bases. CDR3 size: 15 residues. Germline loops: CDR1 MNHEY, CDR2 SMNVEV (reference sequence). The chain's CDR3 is CASRRGGRPAYEQYF. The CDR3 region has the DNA TGTGCCAGCAGACGCGGGGGCAGACCGGCCTACGAGCAGTACTTC.

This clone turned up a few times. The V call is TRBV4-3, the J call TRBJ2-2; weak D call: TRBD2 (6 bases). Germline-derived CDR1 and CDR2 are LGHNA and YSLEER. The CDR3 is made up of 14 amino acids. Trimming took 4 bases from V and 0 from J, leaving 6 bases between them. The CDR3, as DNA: TGCGCCAGCAGCCGGGAGGCGAACACCGGGGAGCTGTTTTTT. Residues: CASSREANTGELFF.

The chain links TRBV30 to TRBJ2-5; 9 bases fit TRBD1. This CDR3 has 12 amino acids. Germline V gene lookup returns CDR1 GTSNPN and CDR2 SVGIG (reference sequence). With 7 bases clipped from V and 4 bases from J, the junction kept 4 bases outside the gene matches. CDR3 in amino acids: CASSDRGETQYF. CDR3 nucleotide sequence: TGTGCCTCCTCGGACAGGGGAGAGACCCAGTACTTC.

The CDR3 DNA is TGTGCCAGCAGCGCCGTCCCCGGGGTGAACACTGAAGCTTTCTTT. It codes for CASSAVPGVNTEAFF. The chain is built from TRBV9 and TRBJ1-1; D remains ambiguous. The ends were cut back, 3 bases at V and 0 bases at J, with 12 bases in the middle. The CDR3 runs to 15 residues. CDR1 is SGDLS, CDR2 YYNGEE, per germline. Full variable domain (rest looked up from reference TRBV9 and TRBJ1-1): DSGVTQTPKHLITATGQRVTLRCSPRSGDLSVYWYQQSLDQGLQFLIQYYNGEERAKGNILERFSAQQFPDLHSELNLSSLELGDSALYFCASSAVPGVNTEAFFGQGTRLTVV.

The CDR3 DNA sequence: TGTGCCAGCAGCCCCACGGGCGGGGGGGAAGAGACCCAGTACTTC. Translating it yields CASSPTGGGEETQYF. The rearrangement joins TRBV9 to TRBJ2-5, with 9 bases matching TRBD2. In germline, CDR1 is SGDLS, CDR2 YYNGEE. The CDR3 spans 15 residues. V trimming: 4 bases; J trimming: 3 bases; junction bases outside the gene matches: 7.

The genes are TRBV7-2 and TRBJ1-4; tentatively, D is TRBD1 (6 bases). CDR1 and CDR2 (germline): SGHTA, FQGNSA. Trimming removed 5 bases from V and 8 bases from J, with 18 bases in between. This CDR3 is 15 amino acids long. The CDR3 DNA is TGTGCCAGCAGCCCCCGAGGGGGGGCGGGGGAAAAACTGTTTTTT. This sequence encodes CASSPRGGAGEKLFF. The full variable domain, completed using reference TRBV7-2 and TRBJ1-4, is GAGVSQSPSNKVTEKGKDVELRCDPISGHTALYWYRQSLGQGLEFLIYFQGNSAPDKSGLPSDRFSAERTGGSVSTLTIQRTQQEDSAVYLCASSPRGGAGEKLFFGSGTQLSVL.

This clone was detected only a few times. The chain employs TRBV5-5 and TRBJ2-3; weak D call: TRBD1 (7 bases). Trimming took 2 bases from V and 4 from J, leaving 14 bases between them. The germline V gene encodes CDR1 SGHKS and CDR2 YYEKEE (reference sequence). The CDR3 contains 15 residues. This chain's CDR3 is CASSFGDREADTQYF. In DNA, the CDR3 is TGTGCCAGCAGCTTTGGTGACAGGGAGGCAGATACGCAGTATTTT.

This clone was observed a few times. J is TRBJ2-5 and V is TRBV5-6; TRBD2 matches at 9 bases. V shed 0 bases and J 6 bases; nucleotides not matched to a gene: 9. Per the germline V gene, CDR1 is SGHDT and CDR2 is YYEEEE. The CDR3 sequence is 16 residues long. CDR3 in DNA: TGTGCCAGCAGCTTGGGTAGCGGGAGTATCGGAAAGACCCAGTACTTC. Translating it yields CASSLGSGSIGKTQYF.

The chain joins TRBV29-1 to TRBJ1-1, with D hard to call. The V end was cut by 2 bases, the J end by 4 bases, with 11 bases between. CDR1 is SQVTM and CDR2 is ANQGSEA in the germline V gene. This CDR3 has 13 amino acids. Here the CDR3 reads CSVEREDPTEAFF. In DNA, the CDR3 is TGCAGCGTTGAACGGGAGGATCCCACTGAAGCTTTCTTT.

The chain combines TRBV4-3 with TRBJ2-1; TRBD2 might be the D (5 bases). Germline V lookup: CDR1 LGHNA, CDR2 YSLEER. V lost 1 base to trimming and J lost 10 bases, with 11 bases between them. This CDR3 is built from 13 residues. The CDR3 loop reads CASSQVSGEEQFF. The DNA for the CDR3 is TGCGCCAGCAGCCAAGTCAGCGGTGAGGAGCAGTTCTTC.

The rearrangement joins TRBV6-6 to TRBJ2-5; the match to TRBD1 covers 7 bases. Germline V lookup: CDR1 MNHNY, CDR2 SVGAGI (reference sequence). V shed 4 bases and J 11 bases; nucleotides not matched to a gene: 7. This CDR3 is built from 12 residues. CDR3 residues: CASSSGTVLQYF. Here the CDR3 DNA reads TGTGCCAGCAGTTCCGGGACAGTCCTGCAGTACTTC.

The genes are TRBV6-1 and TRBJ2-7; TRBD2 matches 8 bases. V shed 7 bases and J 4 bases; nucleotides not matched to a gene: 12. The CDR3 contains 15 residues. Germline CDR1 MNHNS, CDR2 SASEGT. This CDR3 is CASTRTSGEPYEQYF. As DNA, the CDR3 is TGTGCCAGCACCCGAACTAGCGGAGAACCTTACGAGCAGTACTTC.

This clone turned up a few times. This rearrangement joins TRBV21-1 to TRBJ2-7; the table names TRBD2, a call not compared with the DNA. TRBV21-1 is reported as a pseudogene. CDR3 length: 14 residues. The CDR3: CASSPSGNAYEQYF. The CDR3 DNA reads TGTGCCAGCAGCCCTAGCGGTAACGCCTACGAGCAGTACTTC.

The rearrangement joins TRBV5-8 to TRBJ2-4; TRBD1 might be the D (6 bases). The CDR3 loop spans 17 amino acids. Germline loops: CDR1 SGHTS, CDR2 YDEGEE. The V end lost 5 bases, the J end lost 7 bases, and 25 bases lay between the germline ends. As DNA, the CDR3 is TGTGCCAGCAGTCGAGTCCGGGACACCCTTACGGGGAACATTCAGTACTTC. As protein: CASSRVRDTLTGNIQYF.

The CDR3 DNA reads TGTGCCAGCAGCTTTTTTAACAGTGGCGGGGAGCTGTTTTTT. Protein product: CASSFFNSGGELFF. The rearrangement joins TRBV7-3 to TRBJ2-2; unclear D gene. Germline CDR1 and CDR2: SGHTA and FQGTGA. The CDR3 is 14 residues long. Trimming left V 3 bases short and J 7 bases short, with 12 bases between.

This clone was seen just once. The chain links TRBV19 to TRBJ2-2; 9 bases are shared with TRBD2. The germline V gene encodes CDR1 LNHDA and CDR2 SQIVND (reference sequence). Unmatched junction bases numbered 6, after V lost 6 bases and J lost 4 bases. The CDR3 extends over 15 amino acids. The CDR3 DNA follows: TGTGCCAGTAGGTTTAGTAGCGGGAGCACCGGGGAGCTGTTTTTT. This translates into CASRFSSGSTGELFF.

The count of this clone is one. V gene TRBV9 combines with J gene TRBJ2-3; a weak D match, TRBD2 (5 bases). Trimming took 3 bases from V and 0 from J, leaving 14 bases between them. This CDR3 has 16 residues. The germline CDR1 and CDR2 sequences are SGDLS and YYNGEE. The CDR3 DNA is TGTGCCAGCAGCGCCTCCGGGGTGGGGAGCACAGATACGCAGTATTTT. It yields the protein CASSASGVGSTDTQYF.

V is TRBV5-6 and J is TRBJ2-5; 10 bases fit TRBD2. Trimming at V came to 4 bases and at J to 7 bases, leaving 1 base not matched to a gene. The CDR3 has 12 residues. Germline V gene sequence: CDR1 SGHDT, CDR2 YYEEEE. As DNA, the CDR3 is TGTGCCAGCAGCGTAGCGGGGGGGACCCAGTACTTC. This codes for CASSVAGGTQYF.

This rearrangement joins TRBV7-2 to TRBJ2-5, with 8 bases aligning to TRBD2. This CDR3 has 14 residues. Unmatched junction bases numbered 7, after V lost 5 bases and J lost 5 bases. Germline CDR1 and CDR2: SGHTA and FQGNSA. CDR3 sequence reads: CASSPPGGRETQYF. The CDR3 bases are TGTGCCAGCAGCCCGCCGGGGGGGAGGGAGACCCAGTACTTC.

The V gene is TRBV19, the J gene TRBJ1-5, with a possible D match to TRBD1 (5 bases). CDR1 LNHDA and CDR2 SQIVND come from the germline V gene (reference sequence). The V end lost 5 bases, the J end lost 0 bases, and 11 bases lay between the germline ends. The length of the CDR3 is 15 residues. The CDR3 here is CASSRQQNSNQPQHF. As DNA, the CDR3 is TGTGCCAGTAGTCGACAGCAAAATAGCAATCAGCCCCAGCATTTT. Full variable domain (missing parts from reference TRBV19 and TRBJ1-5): DGGITQSPKYLFRKEGQNVTLSCEQNLNHDAMYWYRQDPGQGLRLIYYSQIVNDFQKGDIAEGYSVSREKKESFPLTVTSAQKNPTAFYLCASSRQQNSNQPQHFGDGTRLSIL.

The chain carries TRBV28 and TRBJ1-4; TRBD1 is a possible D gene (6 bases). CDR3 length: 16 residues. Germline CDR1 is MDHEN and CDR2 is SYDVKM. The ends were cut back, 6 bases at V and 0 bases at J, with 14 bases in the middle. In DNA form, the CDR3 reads TGTGCCAGCAGAAACAGGGAAGTTGCAACTAATGAAAAACTGTTTTTT. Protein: CASRNREVATNEKLFF.

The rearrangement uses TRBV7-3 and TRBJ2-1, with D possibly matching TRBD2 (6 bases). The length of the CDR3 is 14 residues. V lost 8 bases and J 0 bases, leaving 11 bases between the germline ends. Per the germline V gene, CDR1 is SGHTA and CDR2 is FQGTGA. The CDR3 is CASSGGNSYNEQFF. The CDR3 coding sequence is TGTGCCAGCTCCGGGGGAAACTCCTACAATGAGCAGTTCTTC.

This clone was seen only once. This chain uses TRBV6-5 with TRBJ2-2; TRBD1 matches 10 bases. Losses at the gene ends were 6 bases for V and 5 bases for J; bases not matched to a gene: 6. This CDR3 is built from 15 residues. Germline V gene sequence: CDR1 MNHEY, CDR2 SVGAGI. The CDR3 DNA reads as TGTGCCAGCAGAACGGGACAGGGGAGAACCGGGGAGCTGTTTTTT. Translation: CASRTGQGRTGELFF.